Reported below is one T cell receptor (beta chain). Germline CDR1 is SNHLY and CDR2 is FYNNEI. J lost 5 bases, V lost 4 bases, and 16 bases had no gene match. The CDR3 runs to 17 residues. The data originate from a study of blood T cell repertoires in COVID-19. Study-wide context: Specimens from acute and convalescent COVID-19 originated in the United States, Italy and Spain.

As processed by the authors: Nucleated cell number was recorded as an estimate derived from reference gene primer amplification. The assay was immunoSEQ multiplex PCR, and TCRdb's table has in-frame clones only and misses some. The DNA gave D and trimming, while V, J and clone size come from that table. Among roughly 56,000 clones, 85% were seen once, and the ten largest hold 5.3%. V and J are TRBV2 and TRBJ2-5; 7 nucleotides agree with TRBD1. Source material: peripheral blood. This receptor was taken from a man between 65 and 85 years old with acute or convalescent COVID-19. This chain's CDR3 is CASSGGRYRGYRETQYF. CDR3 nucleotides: TGTGCCAGCAGTGGGGGGCGTTACAGGGGATATAGGGAGACCCAGTACTTC.